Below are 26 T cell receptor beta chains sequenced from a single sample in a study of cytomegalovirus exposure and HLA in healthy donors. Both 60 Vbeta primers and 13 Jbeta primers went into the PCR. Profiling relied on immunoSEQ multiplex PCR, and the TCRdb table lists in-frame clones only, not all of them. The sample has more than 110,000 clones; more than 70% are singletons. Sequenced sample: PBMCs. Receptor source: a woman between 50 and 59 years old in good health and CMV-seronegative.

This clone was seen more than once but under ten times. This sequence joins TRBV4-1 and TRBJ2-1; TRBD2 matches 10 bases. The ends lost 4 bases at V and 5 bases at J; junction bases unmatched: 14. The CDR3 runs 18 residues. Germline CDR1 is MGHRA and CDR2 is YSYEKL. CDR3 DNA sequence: TGCGCCAGCAGCCCTGGCCCGGCGAGCGGGGGGGTTAACAATGAGCAGTTCTTC. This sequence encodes CASSPGPASGGVNNEQFF.

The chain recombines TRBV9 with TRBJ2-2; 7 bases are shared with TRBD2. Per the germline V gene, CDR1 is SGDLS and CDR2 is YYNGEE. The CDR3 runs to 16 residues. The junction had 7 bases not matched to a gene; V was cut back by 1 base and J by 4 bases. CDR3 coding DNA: TGTGCCAGCAGCGTAAGCGAGCGGGGAAGCACCGGGGAGCTGTTTTTT. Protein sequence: CASSVSERGSTGELFF.

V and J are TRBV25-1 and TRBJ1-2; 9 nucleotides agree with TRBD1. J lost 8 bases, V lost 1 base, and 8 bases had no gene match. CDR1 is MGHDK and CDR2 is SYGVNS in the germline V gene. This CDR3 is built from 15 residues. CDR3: CASSEFFPGQGGYTF. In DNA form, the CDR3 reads TGTGCCAGCAGTGAATTTTTCCCGGGACAGGGAGGCTACACCTTC.

CDR3 in DNA: TGTGCCAGCAGCTTGGGACAGTGGGACTACGAGCAGTACTTC. This sequence encodes CASSLGQWDYEQYF. The V gene is TRBV5-5, the J gene TRBJ2-7; possible D gene TRBD1, 5 bases. The germline CDR1 and CDR2 sequences are SGHKS and YYEKEE (reference sequence). Between the trimmed V and J ends, which lost 0 bases and 3 bases, there was a span of 10 bases. This CDR3 spans 14 amino acids.

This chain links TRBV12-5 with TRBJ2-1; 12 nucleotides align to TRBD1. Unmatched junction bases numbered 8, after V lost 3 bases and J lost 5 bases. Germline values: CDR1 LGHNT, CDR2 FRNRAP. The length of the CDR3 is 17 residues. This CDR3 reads CASGFGTGGRKDNEQFF. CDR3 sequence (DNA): TGTGCTAGTGGTTTTGGGACAGGGGGCCGGAAAGACAATGAGCAGTTCTTC.

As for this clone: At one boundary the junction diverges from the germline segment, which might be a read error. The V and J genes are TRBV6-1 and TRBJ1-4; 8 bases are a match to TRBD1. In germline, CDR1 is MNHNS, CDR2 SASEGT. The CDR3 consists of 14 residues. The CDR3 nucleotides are TGTGCCAGCAGCGCCCGAGACAGGGGTGAAAAACTGCTTTTT. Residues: CASSARDRGEKLLF.

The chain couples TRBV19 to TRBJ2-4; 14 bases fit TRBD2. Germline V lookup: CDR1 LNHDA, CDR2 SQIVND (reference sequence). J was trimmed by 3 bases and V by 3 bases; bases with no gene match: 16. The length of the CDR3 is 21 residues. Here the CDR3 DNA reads TGTGCCAGTAGTATCCTCGGACTAGCGGGGGGCCCTACACACCTCAAAAACATTCAGTACTTC. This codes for CASSILGLAGGPTHLKNIQYF.

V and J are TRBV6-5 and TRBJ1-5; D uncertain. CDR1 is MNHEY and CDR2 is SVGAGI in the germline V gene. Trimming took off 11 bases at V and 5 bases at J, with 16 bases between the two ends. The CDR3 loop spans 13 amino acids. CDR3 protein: CAGYTVGYQPQHF. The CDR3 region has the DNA TGTGCCGGCTATACAGTAGGATATCAGCCCCAGCATTTT.

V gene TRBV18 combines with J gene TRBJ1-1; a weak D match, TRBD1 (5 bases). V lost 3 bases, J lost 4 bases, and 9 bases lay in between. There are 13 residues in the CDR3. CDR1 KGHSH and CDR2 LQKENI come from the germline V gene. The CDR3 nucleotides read TGTGCCAGCTCACCTGGGGGGAGCACTGAAGCTTTCTTT. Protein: CASSPGGSTEAFF.

The CDR3 coding sequence is TGCAGCTTTTTGAGATGGCAGGCGCAAGAGACCCAGTACTTC. This encodes CSFLRWQAQETQYF. V and J are TRBV29-1 and TRBJ2-5; D ambiguous. The CDR3 is 14 amino acids. The V and J ends lost 8 bases and 2 bases respectively, with 18 bases between them. CDR1 SQVTM and CDR2 ANQGSEA come from the germline V gene.

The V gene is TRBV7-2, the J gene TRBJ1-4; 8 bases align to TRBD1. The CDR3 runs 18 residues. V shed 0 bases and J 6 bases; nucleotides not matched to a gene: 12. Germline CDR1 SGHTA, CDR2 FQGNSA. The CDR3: CASSLAILGQGRYEKLFF. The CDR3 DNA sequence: TGTGCCAGCAGCTTAGCCATACTAGGACAGGGTCGGTATGAAAAACTGTTTTTT. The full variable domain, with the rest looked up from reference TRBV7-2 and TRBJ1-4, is GAGVSQSPSNKVTEKGKDVELRCDPISGHTALYWYRQSLGQGLEFLIYFQGNSAPDKSGLPSDRFSAERTGGSVSTLTIQRTQQEDSAVYLCASSLAILGQGRYEKLFFGSGTQLSVL.

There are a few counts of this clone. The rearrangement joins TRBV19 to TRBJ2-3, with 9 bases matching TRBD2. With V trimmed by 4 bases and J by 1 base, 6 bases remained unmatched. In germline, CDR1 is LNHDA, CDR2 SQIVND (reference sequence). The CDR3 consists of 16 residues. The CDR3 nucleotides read TGTGCCAGTAGTAGCGGCGGGGGGGCTGGCACAGATACGCAGTATTTT. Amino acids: CASSSGGGAGTDTQYF.

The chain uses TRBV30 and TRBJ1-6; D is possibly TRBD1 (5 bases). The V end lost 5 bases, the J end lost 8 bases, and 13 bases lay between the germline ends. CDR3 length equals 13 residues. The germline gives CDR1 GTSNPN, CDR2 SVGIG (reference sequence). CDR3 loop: CAWGEAGHSPLHF. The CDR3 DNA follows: TGTGCCTGGGGGGAGGCAGGGCATTCACCCCTCCACTTT.

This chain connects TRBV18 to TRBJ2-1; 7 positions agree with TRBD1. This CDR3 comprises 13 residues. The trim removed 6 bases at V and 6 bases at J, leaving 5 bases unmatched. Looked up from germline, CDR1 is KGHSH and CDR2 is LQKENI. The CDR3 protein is CASSSDRANEQFF. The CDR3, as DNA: TGTGCCAGCTCGAGCGACAGGGCCAATGAGCAGTTCTTC.

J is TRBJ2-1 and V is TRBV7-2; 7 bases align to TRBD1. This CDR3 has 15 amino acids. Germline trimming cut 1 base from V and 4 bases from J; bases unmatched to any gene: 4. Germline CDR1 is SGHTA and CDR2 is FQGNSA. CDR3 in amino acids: CASSLVGTAYNEQFF. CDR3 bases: TGTGCCAGCAGCTTAGTAGGGACAGCTTACAATGAGCAGTTCTTC.

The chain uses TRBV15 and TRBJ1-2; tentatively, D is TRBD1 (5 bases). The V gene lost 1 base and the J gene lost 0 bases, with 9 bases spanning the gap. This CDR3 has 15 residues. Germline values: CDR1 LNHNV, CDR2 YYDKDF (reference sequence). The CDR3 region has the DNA TGTGCCACCAGCAGAGGCGGGGCATCTAACTATGGCTACACCTTC. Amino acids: CATSRGGASNYGYTF.

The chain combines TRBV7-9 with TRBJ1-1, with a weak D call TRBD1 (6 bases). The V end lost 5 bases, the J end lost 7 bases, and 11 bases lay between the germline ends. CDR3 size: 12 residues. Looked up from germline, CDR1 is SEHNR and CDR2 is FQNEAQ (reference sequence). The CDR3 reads CASSPGQFEAFF. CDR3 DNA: TGTGCCAGCAGCCCTGGACAGTTTGAAGCTTTCTTT.

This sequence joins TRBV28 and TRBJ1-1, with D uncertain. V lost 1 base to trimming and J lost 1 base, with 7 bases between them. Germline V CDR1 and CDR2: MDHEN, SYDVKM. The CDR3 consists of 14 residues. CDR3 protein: CASSLFAENTEAFF. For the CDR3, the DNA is TGTGCCAGCAGTTTATTCGCAGAGAACACTGAAGCTTTCTTT.

The CDR3 nucleotides are TGTGCCGGCCGGGGTGGTCACCAAGAGACCCAGTACTTC. Translation: CAGRGGHQETQYF. The V call is TRBV28, the J call TRBJ2-5; D may be TRBD2 (5 bases). Per germline, CDR1 MDHEN and CDR2 SYDVKM. The CDR3 has 13 residues. V dropped 11 bases and J dropped 0 bases, with 13 bases sitting between them.

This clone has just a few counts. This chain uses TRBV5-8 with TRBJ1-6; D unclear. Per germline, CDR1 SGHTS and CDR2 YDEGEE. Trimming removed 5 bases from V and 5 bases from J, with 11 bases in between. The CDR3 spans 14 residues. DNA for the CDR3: TGTGCCAGCAGACAGCGGTACCATAATTCACCCCTCCACTTT. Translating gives CASRQRYHNSPLHF.

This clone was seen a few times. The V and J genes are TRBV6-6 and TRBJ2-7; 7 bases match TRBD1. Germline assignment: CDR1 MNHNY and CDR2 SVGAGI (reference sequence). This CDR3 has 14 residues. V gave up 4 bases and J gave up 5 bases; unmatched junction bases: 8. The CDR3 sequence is CASSSSDRVNEQYF. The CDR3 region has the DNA TGTGCCAGCAGTTCCAGCGACAGGGTCAACGAGCAGTACTTC.

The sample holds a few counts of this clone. Here the CDR3 reads CATQRGGDSNQPQHF. The CDR3 region has the DNA TGTGCCACCCAGAGGGGAGGGGATAGCAATCAGCCCCAGCATTTT. The chain employs TRBV28 and TRBJ1-5, with D perhaps matching TRBD1 (5 bases). The CDR3 runs to 15 residues. Germline CDR1 is MDHEN and CDR2 is SYDVKM. Trimming stripped 10 bases from V and 0 bases from J, with 16 bases between.

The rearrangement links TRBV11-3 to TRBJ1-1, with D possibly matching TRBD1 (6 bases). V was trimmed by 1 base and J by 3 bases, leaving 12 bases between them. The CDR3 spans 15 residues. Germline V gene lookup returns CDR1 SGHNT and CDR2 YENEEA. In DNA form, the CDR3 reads TGTGCCAGCAGCTTAGGGCAGGGGCGAGACACTGAAGCTTTCTTT. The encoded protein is CASSLGQGRDTEAFF.

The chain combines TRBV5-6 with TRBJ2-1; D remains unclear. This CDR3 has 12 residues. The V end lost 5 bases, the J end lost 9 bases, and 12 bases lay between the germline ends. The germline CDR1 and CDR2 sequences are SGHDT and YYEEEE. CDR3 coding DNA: TGTGCCAGCAGTCCTGACTTTACTGAGCAGTTCTTC. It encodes CASSPDFTEQFF.

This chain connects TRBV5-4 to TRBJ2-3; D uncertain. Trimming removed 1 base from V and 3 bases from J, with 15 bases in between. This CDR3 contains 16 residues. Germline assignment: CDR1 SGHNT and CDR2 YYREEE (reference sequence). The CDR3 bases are TGTGCCAGCAGCTTGATGACCTACTCTAGTACAGATACGCAGTATTTT. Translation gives CASSLMTYSSTDTQYF. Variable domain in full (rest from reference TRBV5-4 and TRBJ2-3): ETGVTQSPTHLIKTRGQQVTLRCSSQSGHNTVSWYQQALGQGPQFIFQYYREEENGRGNFPPRFSGLQFPNYSSELNVNALELDDSALYLCASSLMTYSSTDTQYFGPGTRLTVL.

The CDR3 sequence is CASSFPNSPLHF. CDR3 in DNA: TGTGCCAGCAGCTTCCCAAATTCACCCCTCCACTTT. The chain links TRBV7-2 to TRBJ1-6; D gene unclear. The CDR3 runs to 12 residues. From germline, CDR1 is SGHTA and CDR2 FQGNSA. Trimming removed 3 bases at V and 7 bases at J, with 4 bases between.